A selection of T cell receptor beta chains follows, all from one sample in a study of control samples from healthy donors and cancer patients. Sequencing used immunoSEQ multiplex PCR; TCRdb keeps in-frame clones, though not all of them. The sample records some 130,000 clones, approximately 94% being singletons. The sequencing sample was made of PBMCs. These receptors were obtained from a man between 45 and 60 years old with head and neck cancer. Each CDR3 is given with its conserved first and last residue. The D gene is left open where the match is weak. Size values are once, few and many counts, or a class for expanded clones, and some rows have none.

.	TRBJ2-1	15	TRBV18	.	CASSPPARGTGEQFF
.	TRBJ2-7	12	TRBV6-2/TRBV6-3	.	CASSYGFDEQYF
.	TRBJ1-5	13	TRBV24-1	.	CATSARGDQPQHF
.	TRBJ2-1	16	TRBV7-7	TRBD1	CASSTNDRGGYNEQFF
.	TRBJ2-7	12	TRBV5-1	.	CASSLDGYEQYF
.	TRBJ1-1	15	TRBV11-2	TRBD1	CASSLYPRGATEAFF
.	TRBJ2-6	14	TRBV6-2/TRBV6-3	.	CASSWDSGANVLTF
.	TRBJ1-4	15	TRBV6-2/TRBV6-3	TRBD1	CASSYQATGGRKLFF
.	TRBJ1-4	16	TRBV30	.	CAWSQQTKTTNEKLFF
.	TRBJ1-5	12	TRBV9	.	CAIQGRNQPQHF
.	TRBJ2-3	14	TRBV7-9	.	CASSLIQRQDTQYF
.	TRBJ1-1	14	TRBV2	.	CARGGTKKNTEAFF
.	TRBJ1-1	15	TRBV28	TRBD1	CASSFGDRVATEAFF
.	TRBJ2-1	16	TRBV5-6	.	CASSLLSALAYNEQFF
.	TRBJ2-1	14	TRBV7-2	.	CASSLDRSNNEQFF
.	TRBJ2-2	15	TRBV9	.	CASSDRHTNTGELFF
.	TRBJ1-4	15	TRBV4-3	.	CASSQDPSHNEKLFF
.	TRBJ1-6	14	TRBV7-3	.	CASSLGGSSSPLHF
.	TRBJ2-6	16	TRBV28	.	CASRWTDSSGANVLTF
.	TRBJ2-7	13	TRBV4-1	.	CASSQDGTYEQYF
few	TRBJ1-5	15	TRBV6-1	.	CASSESWLSNQPQHF
.	TRBJ2-5	14	TRBV3-1/TRBV3-2	.	CASSQAGGEVTQYF
once	TRBJ1-4	13	TRBV28	.	CASSNRQVEKLFF
.	TRBJ2-2	12	TRBV7-9	.	CASRPTRGELFF
few	TRBJ2-7	13	TRBV2	.	CASRVTDRYEQYF
.	TRBJ2-3	16	TRBV14	.	CASSQDGGVSTDTQYF
.	TRBJ1-5	15	TRBV13	.	CASSLSRGSNQPQHF
.	TRBJ1-3	13	TRBV12-3/TRBV12-4	.	CASSFIMADTIYF
.	TRBJ1-6	14	TRBV6-2/TRBV6-3	TRBD1	CASSLQGGGSPLHF
.	TRBJ2-7	11	TRBV6-5	.	CASSYRYEQYF
.	TRBJ2-5	12	TRBV2	.	CASSGQSETQYF
once	TRBJ2-1	16	TRBV11-2	TRBD1	CASSSGADRGDDEQFF
.	TRBJ2-1	12	TRBV7-2	.	CASSPQGYEQFF
.	TRBJ2-5	13	TRBV23-1	.	CASSQWRVGTQYF
.	TRBJ1-1	11	TRBV28	.	CASLMNTEAFF
once	TRBJ1-2	13	TRBV2	.	CASSARQETHYTF
.	TRBJ1-6	16	TRBV3-1/TRBV3-2	.	CASSLQAGVGNSPLHF
.	TRBJ2-5	14	TRBV5-4	TRBD2	CASSPGGTQETQYF
.	TRBJ2-2	15	TRBV5-1	TRBD1	CASSLEGQAHGELFF
.	TRBJ2-2	13	TRBV7-3	.	CASSLSGVGELFF
.	TRBJ1-4	14	TRBV30	TRBD1	CAWRPGQGNEKLFF
.	TRBJ1-4	16	TRBV4-1	.	CASSPGTASTNEKLFF
.	TRBJ2-2	13	TRBV18	.	CASSPELSGELFF
.	TRBJ1-2	13	TRBV14	.	CASSQGVFGGYTF
.	TRBJ1-4	14	TRBV18	.	CASSPPEQPEKLFF
.	TRBJ1-3	17	TRBV11-2	TRBD1	CASSPSGQYNSGNTIYF
.	TRBJ1-2	14	TRBV4-2	.	CASAPGVDDYGYTF
.	TRBJ2-7	15	TRBV7-9	TRBD1	CASSHSGTGFHEQYF
once	TRBJ1-5	14	TRBV7-4	.	CASSLVRSFEPQHF
.	TRBJ2-5	14	TRBV7-9	.	CASSLGADKETQYF